Listed below are T cell receptor beta chains from one sample, sequenced in a study of cytomegalovirus exposure and HLA in healthy donors. The table came from immunoSEQ multiplex PCR; TCRdb's copy has only in-frame clones and leaves some out. Among some 150,000 clones listed, approximately 79% were seen once. Sequenced: PBMCs. Receptors originate from a man younger than 35 in good health and CMV-seropositive. Both conserved end residues are part of each CDR3. Each record gives: D gene, clone size, V gene, J gene, CDR3 protein, CDR3 DNA. D genes are given only for firm matches. Where a row states a size, it is once, few, many or the class of an expanded clone; other rows omit it.

>.|.|TRBV28|TRBJ1-5
CASSLGTTNQPQHF
TGTGCCAGCAGTTTGGGCACCACCAATCAGCCCCAGCATTTT
>TRBD2|.|TRBV19|TRBJ2-7
CASRTSGGYEQYF
TGTGCCAGTAGGACTAGCGGGGGCTACGAGCAGTACTTC
>TRBD2|.|TRBV28|TRBJ2-1
CASSFVLAGGSGQFF
TGTGCCAGCAGTTTTGTGCTAGCGGGGGGTTCGGGGCAGTTCTTC
>.|.|TRBV5-4|TRBJ2-7
CASSFKQGSYEQYF
TGTGCCAGCAGCTTTAAACAGGGTTCTTACGAGCAGTACTTC
>.|.|TRBV11-1|TRBJ2-7
CASNGGYEQYF
TGTGCCAGCAACGGGGGCTACGAGCAGTACTTC
>.|few|TRBV28|TRBJ2-3
CASSLTSESTDTQYF
TGTGCCAGCAGTTTAACCTCGGAGAGCACAGATACGCAGTATTTT
>TRBD2|.|TRBV5-1|TRBJ2-5
CASSLWLAGQETQYF
TGCGCCAGCAGCTTGTGGCTAGCGGGCCAAGAGACCCAGTACTTC
>.|.|TRBV9|TRBJ1-4
CASSVDSGNEKLFF
TGTGCCAGCAGCGTAGACTCAGGAAATGAAAAACTGTTTTTT
>.|.|TRBV7-8|TRBJ1-2
CASSGSGTPTNYGYTF
TGTGCCAGCAGCGGAAGCGGGACACCAACCAACTATGGCTACACCTTC
>.|.|TRBV5-4|TRBJ2-2
CASSTQGPGGELFF
TGTGCCAGCAGCACCCAGGGGCCGGGCGGGGAGCTGTTTTTT
>TRBD2|.|TRBV5-1|TRBJ2-1
CASSPGGDNEQFF
TGCGCCAGCAGCCCGGGGGGGGACAATGAGCAGTTCTTC
>.|.|TRBV5-4|TRBJ2-3
CASSLSRGGGSTQYF
TGTGCCAGCAGCTTGTCCCGAGGGGGGGGTTCAACGCAGTATTTT
>.|.|TRBV7-3|TRBJ2-1
CASSLTLASAYNEQFF
TGTGCCAGCAGCTTAACGTTGGCTAGCGCCTACAATGAGCAGTTCTTC
>.|.|TRBV18|TRBJ1-3
CASSPTQGYGNTIYF
TGTGCCAGCTCACCGACGCAGGGGTACGGAAACACCATATATTTT
>TRBD2|once|TRBV4-2|TRBJ2-7
CASSAPQLAGGPKYF
TGTGCCAGCAGCGCACCCCAACTAGCGGGAGGGCCGAAGTACTTC
>.|once|TRBV9|TRBJ2-1
CASSVASSSEQFF
TGTGCCAGCAGCGTAGCTAGTTCGAGTGAGCAGTTCTTC
>.|.|TRBV28|TRBJ1-2
CATSLEGLSYGYTF
TGTGCCACCTCCCTGGAGGGACTAAGCTATGGCTACACCTTC
>.|.|TRBV6-1|TRBJ1-2
CASSLDGRDYGYTF
TGTGCCAGCAGTTTGGATGGCAGGGACTATGGCTACACCTTC
>TRBD1|few|TRBV6-1|TRBJ2-7
CASSESGQDYEQYF
TGTGCCAGCAGTGAATCTGGACAGGACTACGAGCAGTACTTC
>TRBD1|few|TRBV10-3|TRBJ1-1
CAINPTGGTEAFF
TGTGCCATCAACCCCACAGGGGGCACTGAAGCTTTCTTT
>TRBD2|.|TRBV4-3|TRBJ2-2
CASSQVIAGETGELFF
TGCGCCAGCAGCCAAGTGATAGCGGGAGAAACCGGGGAGCTGTTTTTT
>.|.|TRBV9|TRBJ2-2
CASSVRTGGPGELFF
TGTGCCAGCAGCGTTAGAACAGGTGGTCCCGGGGAGCTGTTTTTT
>TRBD2|.|TRBV19|TRBJ2-5
CASKEVSGTETQYF
TGTGCCAGTAAGGAGGTTAGCGGGACGGAGACCCAGTACTTC
>TRBD2|.|TRBV4-3|TRBJ2-3
CASSQFLSSGSTTDTQYF
TGCGCCAGCAGCCAATTTCTTTCCAGCGGGAGTACCACAGATACGCAGTATTTT
>.|.|TRBV9|TRBJ2-7
CASSPGRGPALDEQYF
TGTGCCAGCAGCCCCGGGCGGGGGCCCGCTCTAGACGAGCAGTACTTC